The 6 T cell receptor beta chains listed next were all sequenced from one sample in a study of cytomegalovirus exposure and HLA in healthy donors. 13 Jbeta primers and 60 Vbeta primers were used for the PCR. Clones were read by immunoSEQ multiplex PCR, and TCRdb kept only the in-frame ones, dropping some. The table has about 160,000 clones, around 76% seen once. The sample taken for sequencing was PBMCs. The receptor set was obtained from a female donor in good health and CMV-seronegative.

The count of this clone is one. The chain couples TRBV5-6 to TRBJ2-5; 9 nucleotides line up with TRBD2. Germline CDR1 reads SGHDT; CDR2 reads YYEEEE. There are 15 residues in the CDR3. J gave up 5 bases and V 2 bases, and 7 bases lay outside the gene matches. The CDR3 reads CASSFLAGSRETQYF. As DNA, the CDR3 is TGTGCCAGCAGCTTCCTAGCGGGGTCACGGGAGACCCAGTACTTC.

The rearrangement links TRBV2 to TRBJ2-5; tentative D call: TRBD2 (5 bases). Trimming left V 8 bases short and J 7 bases short, with 8 bases between. This CDR3 region has 10 residues. Germline values: CDR1 SNHLY, CDR2 FYNNEI. This CDR3 is CASGGGTQYF. The CDR3 DNA reads as TGTGCCAGCGGAGGAGGGACCCAGTACTTC.

This clone occurred a few times. The chain recombines TRBV30 with TRBJ2-6, with 8 bases aligning to TRBD1. The ends lost 3 bases at V and 3 bases at J; junction bases unmatched: 7. The CDR3 contains 16 residues. Germline V lookup: CDR1 GTSNPN, CDR2 SVGIG (reference sequence). CDR3 bases: TGTGCCTGGAGGGCTCACGACAGGGGTGGGGCCAACGTCCTGACTTTC. It specifies CAWRAHDRGGANVLTF.

This clone came up once. The rearrangement joins TRBV13 to TRBJ1-2, with TRBD1 matching 7 bases. Trimming at V came to 5 bases and at J to 7 bases, leaving 4 bases not matched to a gene. This CDR3 comprises 12 residues. In germline, CDR1 is PRHDT, CDR2 FYEKMQ (reference sequence). Here the CDR3 DNA reads TGTGCCAGCAGCACATACAGGGGTGGCTACACCTTC. As protein: CASSTYRGGYTF.

V is TRBV6-5 and J is TRBJ1-1; D gene unclear. The CDR3 length is 14 residues. The V end was cut by 0 bases, the J end by 3 bases, with 8 bases between. Germline loops: CDR1 MNHEY, CDR2 SVGAGI. In DNA, the CDR3 is TGTGCCAGCAGTTACTCGCTACGGGACACTGAAGCTTTCTTT. Its translation is CASSYSLRDTEAFF.

This clone was observed once. V gene TRBV6-6 combines with J gene TRBJ1-5, with 7 bases aligning to TRBD1. Germline loops: CDR1 MNHNY, CDR2 SVGAGI (reference sequence). CDR3 size: 13 residues. Losses at the gene ends were 6 bases for V and 5 bases for J; bases not matched to a gene: 4. The CDR3 sequence is CASRETGDQPQHF. The CDR3 DNA reads as TGTGCCAGCAGGGAAACAGGGGATCAGCCCCAGCATTTT.